This T cell receptor beta chain was identified during a study of beta chain features in type 1 diabetes. The CDR3 runs to 15 residues. In germline, CDR1 is LNHDA, CDR2 SQIVND (reference sequence). Losses at the gene ends were 10 bases for V and 5 bases for J; bases not matched to a gene: 13. This clone occurred a few times. Its target is unknown. Investigators reverse transcribed all isolated RNA, so they sequenced expressed TCRB transcripts. TCRdb's copy holds only in-frame clones and misses some; the assay was immunoSEQ multiplex PCR. The table has some 220,000 clones, 11% seen once; the top ten hold 1% to 1.5%. Broader study findings: Fewer insertions but more deletions were seen at VDJ junctions in type 1 diabetes patients.

The clonotype was recovered from a man aged 18 to 29 in good health. The sequencing sample was made of central memory CD4+ T cells from blood. This chain uses TRBV19 with TRBJ2-5; 10 bases are shared with TRBD2. CDR3 loop: CATGSSSGSRETQYF. The CDR3 nucleotides read TGTGCCACAGGATCTTCTAGCGGGAGTCGGGAGACCCAGTACTTC.